A selection of T cell receptor beta chains follows, all from one sample in a study of blood T cell repertoires in COVID-19. The repertoire was sequenced with immunoSEQ multiplex PCR; TCRdb's copy has only in-frame clones and lacks some. The table includes more than 200,000 clones, about nine tenths detected once. The sample was peripheral blood. These TCRs come from a man aged 80 or over with acute or convalescent COVID-19. Both conserved end residues are part of each CDR3. The D gene is left open where the match is weak. The listing skips clone size in some rows; elsewhere it reads once, few, many or a size class.

abundance,d_gene,j_gene,v_gene,CDR3aa,CDR3nt
.,TRBD1,TRBJ1-2,TRBV7-8,CASSRQGANNGYTF,TGTGCCAGCAGCCGTCAGGGGGCGAATAATGGCTACACCTTC
.,.,TRBJ2-4,TRBV2,CASSESEAKNIQYF,TGTGCCAGCAGTGAGAGTGAGGCCAAAAACATTCAGTACTTC
few,TRBD1,TRBJ2-4,TRBV5-8,CASSPTGVVKNIQYF,TGTGCCAGCAGCCCGACAGGGGTGGTCAAAAACATTCAGTACTTC
once,.,TRBJ1-2,TRBV3-1/TRBV3-2,CASSPRQGGGYGYTF,TGTGCCAGCAGCCCCAGACAAGGCGGAGGCTATGGCTACACCTTC
.,TRBD2,TRBJ2-3,TRBV5-1,CASSLGRTSGTSTDTQYF,TGCGCCAGCAGCTTGGGAAGGACTAGCGGAACTAGCACAGATACGCAGTATTTT
.,TRBD2,TRBJ2-3,TRBV7-3,CASSLTGTSVTDTQYF,TGTGCCAGCAGCTTAACCGGGACTAGCGTGACTGATACGCAGTATTTT
.,.,TRBJ2-5,TRBV2,CASRTAGARKTQYF,TGTGCCAGCAGGACGGCAGGGGCTAGGAAGACCCAGTACTTC
.,.,TRBJ2-2,TRBV9,CASSVVVSGELFF,TGTGCCAGCAGCGTAGTCGTGTCCGGGGAGCTGTTTTTT
.,TRBD1,TRBJ2-7,TRBV11-3,CASSSGQLPYEQYF,TGTGCCAGCAGCTCGGGACAGTTACCCTACGAGCAGTACTTC
.,.,TRBJ1-5,TRBV2,CASTGQGTSNQPQHF,TGTGCCAGCACTGGGCAGGGGACAAGCAATCAGCCCCAGCATTTT
.,.,TRBJ1-1,TRBV27,CASSPGEGNTEAFF,TGTGCCAGCAGTCCCGGAGAGGGGAACACTGAAGCTTTCTTT
.,.,TRBJ2-1,TRBV5-1,CASSLAPTVDEQFF,TGCGCCAGCAGCTTGGCCCCAACAGTAGATGAGCAGTTCTTC
.,.,TRBJ2-1,TRBV11-2,CASSLGEGAYNEQFF,TGTGCCAGCAGCTTAGGGGAGGGGGCCTACAATGAGCAGTTCTTC
.,TRBD1,TRBJ2-7,TRBV5-1,CASSAGGTGGAIYEQYF,TGCGCCAGCAGCGCGGGCGGGACAGGAGGGGCCATCTACGAGCAGTACTTC
.,TRBD1,TRBJ1-1,TRBV19,CASSRAGGLPNTEAFF,TGTGCCAGTAGTCGGGCAGGGGGTCTCCCGAACACTGAAGCTTTCTTT
once,.,TRBJ2-1,TRBV27,CASSLLMRHEQFF,TGTGCCAGCAGTTTATTAATGCGTCATGAGCAGTTCTTC
few,TRBD1,TRBJ1-4,TRBV4-2,CASSQDLGDSREKLFF,TGTGCCAGCAGCCAAGATCTAGGGGACAGTCGAGAAAAACTGTTTTTT
.,.,TRBJ1-6,TRBV7-9,CASSPSGTDNSPLHF,TGTGCCAGCAGCCCGTCCGGGACTGATAATTCACCCCTCCACTTT
.,.,TRBJ2-5,TRBV27,CASSRGGVQETQYF,TGTGCCAGCAGTCGAGGAGGAGTACAAGAGACCCAGTACTTC
.,.,TRBJ1-5,TRBV27,CASSLRGTSNQPQHF,TGTGCCAGCAGTTTAAGGGGAACGAGCAATCAGCCCCAGCATTTT
.,.,TRBJ1-1,TRBV29-1,CSATWGGRGNTEAFF,TGCAGCGCCACCTGGGGGGGGCGCGGGAACACTGAAGCTTTCTTT
.,TRBD1,TRBJ2-7,TRBV27,CASSPQGAHREQYF,TGTGCCAGCAGTCCCCAGGGGGCCCATCGCGAGCAGTACTTC
few,TRBD2,TRBJ2-1,TRBV9,CASSVGPGLAGGGYNEQFF,TGTGCCAGCAGCGTAGGTCCGGGACTAGCGGGAGGGGGCTACAATGAGCAGTTCTTC
.,.,TRBJ2-1,TRBV5-4,CASSFVNEQFF,TGTGCCAGCAGCTTCGTCAATGAGCAGTTCTTC
.,TRBD1,TRBJ2-3,TRBV18,CASSPSPTGGTDTQYF,TGTGCCAGCTCACCTTCCCCCACAGGGGGCACAGATACGCAGTATTTT
.,TRBD2,TRBJ2-1,TRBV2,CASGRGPGYNEQFF,TGTGCCAGCGGGAGGGGTCCCGGGTACAATGAGCAGTTCTTC
.,TRBD1,TRBJ2-1,TRBV5-8,CASIPEGQGNYNEQFF,TGTGCCAGCATTCCCGAAGGACAGGGGAACTACAATGAGCAGTTCTTC
.,TRBD2,TRBJ2-1,TRBV5-1,CASSGTASYNEQFF,TGCGCCTCTAGCGGGACTGCTAGCTACAATGAGCAGTTCTTC
.,.,TRBJ2-7,TRBV7-2,CASSRVQGLYEQYF,TGTGCCAGCAGCCGGGTGCAGGGGCTCTACGAGCAGTACTTC
.,.,TRBJ2-6,TRBV7-9,CASSGSGANVLTF,TGTGCCAGCTCAGGGTCTGGGGCCAACGTCCTGACTTTC
.,TRBD1,TRBJ1-4,TRBV6-5,CASSTQGAPEKLFF,TGTGCCAGCAGCACGCAGGGGGCTCCTGAAAAACTGTTTTTT
.,TRBD1,TRBJ1-2,TRBV7-9,CASSLAPTGNGYTF,TGTGCCAGCAGCTTAGCCCCGACAGGGAATGGCTACACCTTC
.,.,TRBJ1-1,TRBV4-2,CASSPSGGPEAFF,TGTGCCAGCAGCCCTTCCGGAGGACCTGAAGCTTTCTTT
.,TRBD1,TRBJ1-1,TRBV2,CADEGGSTEAFF,TGTGCCGACGAAGGGGGCTCCACTGAAGCTTTCTTT
few,.,TRBJ1-1,TRBV19,CASSPDSRNTEAFF,TGTGCCAGTAGCCCGGACAGTAGGAACACTGAAGCTTTCTTT
.,TRBD1,TRBJ2-1,TRBV7-2,CASSLSARRDRGFSEQFF,TGTGCCAGCAGCTTATCTGCCCGAAGGGACAGGGGGTTCAGTGAGCAGTTCTTC
.,TRBD2,TRBJ2-1,TRBV15,CATSRAGTSGNEQFF,TGTGCCACCAGCAGAGCCGGGACTAGCGGCAATGAGCAGTTCTTC
.,.,TRBJ1-5,TRBV30,CAWSSSGTPPLPQHF,TGTGCCTGGAGTAGCTCGGGGACACCGCCCCTGCCCCAGCATTTT